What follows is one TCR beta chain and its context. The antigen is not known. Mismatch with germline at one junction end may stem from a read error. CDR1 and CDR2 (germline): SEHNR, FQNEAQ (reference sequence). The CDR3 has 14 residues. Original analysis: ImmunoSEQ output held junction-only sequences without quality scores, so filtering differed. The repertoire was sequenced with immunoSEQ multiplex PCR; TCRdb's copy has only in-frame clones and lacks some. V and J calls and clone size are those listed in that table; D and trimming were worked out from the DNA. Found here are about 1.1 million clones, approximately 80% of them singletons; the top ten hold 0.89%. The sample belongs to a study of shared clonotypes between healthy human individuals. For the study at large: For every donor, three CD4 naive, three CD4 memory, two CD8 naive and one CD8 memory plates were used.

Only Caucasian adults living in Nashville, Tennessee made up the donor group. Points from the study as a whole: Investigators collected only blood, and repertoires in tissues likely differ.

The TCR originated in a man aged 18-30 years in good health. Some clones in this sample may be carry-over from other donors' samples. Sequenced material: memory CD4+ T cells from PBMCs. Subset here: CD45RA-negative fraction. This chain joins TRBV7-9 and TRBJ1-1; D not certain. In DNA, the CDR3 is TGCGCCAGCAGCCCACGGGGTTTGGGCACTGAAGCTTTCTTT. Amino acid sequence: CASSPRGLGTEAFF.